The 22 T cell receptor beta chains below were found in one sample sequenced in a study of OX40 agonist ivuxolimab in advanced cancers. Sequencing used immunoSEQ multiplex PCR; TCRdb keeps in-frame clones, though not all of them. The repertoire holds 150,000 to 180,000 clones, around 94% seen once, with approximately 0.3% in the top ten. Sequenced material: CD4+ or CD8+ T cells sorted from blood, taken in a trial of the OX40 agonist ivuxolimab. These receptors all stem from an adult with an advanced solid tumor such as melanoma, head and neck, liver or kidney cancer.

This clone was observed once. This chain uses TRBV18 with TRBJ2-1; 9 bases line up with TRBD1. V was clipped by 3 bases and J by 7 bases; unmatched bases: 4. The CDR3 extends over 14 amino acids. Germline-derived CDR1 and CDR2 are KGHSH and LQKENI. CDR3 sequence reads: CASSPGQGGNEQFF. In nucleotides, the CDR3 is TGTGCCAGCTCACCGGGACAGGGTGGTAATGAGCAGTTCTTC.

This clone occurred a few times. This rearrangement joins TRBV5-1 to TRBJ1-1, with D uncertain. Looked up from germline, CDR1 is SGHRS and CDR2 is YFSETQ. The CDR3 runs 11 residues. Trimming stripped 5 bases from V and 7 bases from J, with 9 bases between. The DNA for the CDR3 is TGCGCCAGCAGGGGGAGCGATGAAGCTTTCTTT. Translated, it gives CASRGSDEAFF.

This clone is a singleton in its sample. The V gene is TRBV7-3, the J gene TRBJ2-3, with a weak D call TRBD2 (6 bases). The ends were cut back, 2 bases at V and 0 bases at J, with 12 bases in the middle. Per germline, CDR1 SGHTA and CDR2 FQGTGA. This CDR3 has 16 residues. For the CDR3, the DNA is TGTGCCAGCAGCTTAGGAGGCGGAGGGAGCACAGATACGCAGTATTTT. Encoded protein: CASSLGGGGSTDTQYF.

The gene calls are TRBV7-3 and TRBJ2-3; 7 bases fit TRBD2. Germline CDR1 and CDR2: SGHTA and FQGTGA. This CDR3 spans 15 amino acids. J lost 4 bases, V lost 5 bases, and 9 bases had no gene match. The CDR3 protein is CASSPPGLQADTQYF. The CDR3 DNA is TGTGCCAGCAGCCCACCGGGACTACAGGCAGATACGCAGTATTTT.

This clone was seen a handful of times. The V call is TRBV6-1, the J call TRBJ1-5; D is unresolved. The CDR3 extends over 14 amino acids. CDR1 and CDR2 from the germline V gene are MNHNS and SASEGT. Trimming removed 4 bases from V and 7 bases from J, with 14 bases in between. For the CDR3, the DNA is TGTGCCAGCAGTGCTACGGCTTCGAGGCAGCCCCAGCATTTT. Its protein is CASSATASRQPQHF.

The genes are TRBV12-5 and TRBJ1-2; D unresolved. Germline CDR1 and CDR2: LGHNT and FRNRAP. This CDR3 is 13 amino acids long. V was clipped by 3 bases and J by 2 bases, with 7 bases between them. The CDR3 sequence is CASGLAGNYGYTF. The CDR3 coding sequence is TGTGCTAGTGGTTTAGCGGGGAACTATGGCTACACCTTC.

This chain uses TRBV4-3 with TRBJ2-7; 12 nucleotides match TRBD2. Germline V gives CDR1 LGHNA, CDR2 YSLEER. Trimming at V came to 0 bases and at J to 4 bases, leaving 10 bases not matched to a gene. CDR3 length: 18 amino acids. The CDR3 DNA is TGCGCCAGCAGCCAAGATTACCCGACTAGCGGGAGAAGGTACGAGCAGTACTTC. As protein: CASSQDYPTSGRRYEQYF.

The V gene is TRBV7-8, the J gene TRBJ2-7, with D tentatively TRBD1 (6 bases). The CDR3 is made up of 15 amino acids. With 1 base removed from V and 9 bases from J, the gap between germline ends came to 19 bases. Germline-derived CDR1 and CDR2 are SGHVS and FQNEAQ. The CDR3 coding sequence is TGTGCCAGCAGCTTAGTCTGGGGGCAGGGAAAAAGGCAGTACTTC. Protein: CASSLVWGQGKRQYF.

The chain employs TRBV10-3 and TRBJ1-2; D not certain. The germline CDR1 and CDR2 sequences are ENHRY and SYGVKD. CDR3 length: 14 amino acids. Trimming left V 2 bases short and J 6 bases short, with 13 bases between. This CDR3 is CAISEHQERDGYTF. In DNA form, the CDR3 reads TGTGCCATCAGTGAGCACCAGGAGAGGGATGGCTACACCTTC.

The gene calls are TRBV25-1 and TRBJ1-6; TRBD1 aligns across 7 bases. The CDR3 extends over 14 amino acids. With 8 bases clipped from V and 6 bases from J, the junction kept 7 bases outside the gene matches. Germline V gene data show CDR1 as MGHDK and CDR2 as SYGVNS. CDR3 loop: CASQAEGANSPLHF. The DNA of the CDR3 is TGTGCCAGCCAGGCGGAGGGGGCTAATTCACCCCTCCACTTT.

The gene calls are TRBV11-1 and TRBJ2-7, with 7 bases matching TRBD1. The CDR3 sequence is 13 residues long. Germline values: CDR1 SGHAT, CDR2 FQDESV (reference sequence). V lost 4 bases and J lost 4; bases outside the gene matches: 4. The CDR3 DNA reads as TGTGCCAGCAGCTCGGGACAGTTTTACGAGCAGTACTTC. Protein product: CASSSGQFYEQYF.

This chain connects TRBV7-2 to TRBJ1-3, with D unclear. Trimming stripped 1 base from V and 0 bases from J, with 13 bases between. The CDR3 has 17 amino acids. Germline CDR1 SGHTA, CDR2 FQGNSA. The CDR3 region is CASSLGLGYDSGNTIYF. The CDR3 DNA is TGTGCCAGCAGCTTAGGACTGGGCTACGACTCTGGAAACACCATATATTTT.

This clone appeared a few times. This chain connects TRBV5-1 to TRBJ1-1; TRBD1 might be the D (6 bases). CDR3 size: 14 residues. Germline values: CDR1 SGHRS, CDR2 YFSETQ. V was trimmed by 2 bases and J by 8 bases, leaving 16 bases between them. The CDR3 is CASSLRQGTGEAFF. The CDR3 coding sequence is TGCGCCAGCAGCTTACGTCAGGGGACGGGAGAAGCTTTCTTT. Based on the CDR3 plus reference TRBV5-1 and TRBJ1-1, the full variable domain is KAGVTQTPRYLIKTRGQQVTLSCSPISGHRSVSWYQQTPGQGLQFLFEYFSETQRNKGNFPGRFSGRQFSNSRSEMNVSTLELGDSALYLCASSLRQGTGEAFFGQGTRLTVV.

The V call is TRBV21-1, the J call TRBJ1-5; TRBD1 is the table's D call and was not checked against the DNA. TRBV21-1 is a known pseudogene. CDR3 size: 17 residues. This CDR3 is CASSSQAPTDSNQPQHF. The CDR3 coding sequence is TGTGCCAGCAGCTCCCAGGCCCCTACGGATAGCAATCAGCCCCAGCATTTT.

This chain uses TRBV9 with TRBJ2-5; D is ambiguous. There are 14 residues in the CDR3. The V gene lost 0 bases and the J gene lost 5 bases, with 11 bases spanning the gap. In germline, CDR1 is SGDLS, CDR2 YYNGEE. Here the CDR3 reads CASSVALGWETQYF. CDR3 sequence (DNA): TGTGCCAGCAGCGTAGCTTTGGGGTGGGAGACCCAGTACTTC.

The chain employs TRBV6-6 and TRBJ1-1; D is unresolved. The CDR3 runs 14 residues. Germline CDR1 reads MNHNY; CDR2 reads SVGAGI (reference sequence). V shed 2 bases and J shed 5 bases, with 12 bases lying between them. DNA for the CDR3: TGTGCCAGCAGTTACGTCCAGGCGGGGACTGAAGCTTTCTTT. This sequence encodes CASSYVQAGTEAFF.

The rearrangement links TRBV4-1 to TRBJ2-5; TRBD2 might be the D (5 bases). The V end lost 1 base, the J end lost 3 bases, and 15 bases lay between the germline ends. This CDR3 has 16 residues. Germline loops: CDR1 MGHRA, CDR2 YSYEKL. The CDR3 sequence: CASSQGRARGKETQYF. CDR3 sequence (DNA): TGCGCCAGCAGCCAAGGAAGGGCTAGAGGGAAAGAGACCCAGTACTTC.

V and J are TRBV7-9 and TRBJ1-2; maybe TRBD1 (6 bases). The germline gives CDR1 SEHNR, CDR2 FQNEAQ (reference sequence). The CDR3 loop spans 18 amino acids. The V end was cut by 5 bases, the J end by 5 bases, with 27 bases between. CDR3 residues: CASSPLGQTRDTPYGYTF. CDR3 DNA: TGTGCCAGCAGCCCTCTTGGCCAGACCAGGGACACACCATATGGCTACACCTTC.

The CDR3 DNA follows: TGTGCCAGTAGTAGGCAGGATAACTATGGCTACACCTTC. It yields the protein CASSRQDNYGYTF. The chain joins TRBV19 to TRBJ1-2; D gene unclear. The CDR3 has 13 amino acids. CDR1 and CDR2 (germline): LNHDA, SQIVND (reference sequence). Trimming stripped 4 bases from V and 1 base from J, with 7 bases between.

This chain connects TRBV7-8 to TRBJ2-1; 7 nucleotides match TRBD1. Germline V CDR1 and CDR2: SGHVS, FQNEAQ. This CDR3 region has 14 residues. Losses at the gene ends were 7 bases for V and 2 bases for J; bases not matched to a gene: 5. The CDR3, as DNA: TGTGCCAGCATCCCTACAGGGGCCTACAATGAGCAGTTCTTC. It specifies CASIPTGAYNEQFF.

This chain connects TRBV5-1 to TRBJ1-6; 11 bases map to TRBD1. Germline values: CDR1 SGHRS, CDR2 YFSETQ. The CDR3 loop spans 17 amino acids. V lost 2 bases, J lost 7 bases, and 8 bases stayed unmatched. CDR3 in amino acids: CASSFRARDRGNSPLHF. CDR3 sequence (DNA): TGCGCCAGCAGCTTTCGCGCCAGGGACAGGGGGAATTCACCCCTCCACTTT.

The chain recombines TRBV5-5 with TRBJ1-1, with D uncertain. The CDR3 totals 16 residues. V was trimmed by 0 bases and J by 0 bases, leaving 12 bases between them. Germline CDR1 and CDR2: SGHKS and YYEKEE (reference sequence). The CDR3 DNA reads as TGTGCCAGCAGCTTGGGGCAACCCAACTTGAACACTGAAGCTTTCTTT. The encoded protein is CASSLGQPNLNTEAFF.